The clone carrying this TCR beta chain occurred a few times. The sample comes from a study of molecular identifiers for immune sequencing clone quantification. At the level of the study: In replicates, RNA taken from 20,000 or 100,000 naive CD8 cells was divided five ways, and four portions underwent sequencing.

Preparation of the bulk TCR libraries relied on previously described methods and listed TCR primers. Each CDR3 protein gets one entry after TCRdb re-called the PCR reads with MiXCR. The sample lists about 500,000 distinct CDR3 sequences, over 20% occurring once. CDR1 and CDR2 from the germline V gene are LNHDA and SQIVND (reference sequence). V lost 3 bases, J lost 6 bases, and 4 bases stayed unmatched. The CDR3 is made up of 14 amino acids. CD8+CD4-CCR7+CD45RA+ sorting gave the naive CD8 T cells. V gene TRBV19 combines with J gene TRBJ2-3; 9 bases are a match to TRBD1. Sample: naive CD8+ T cells from blood, with Jurkat cell RNA spiked in. Documented subset: FACS-sorted CD8+CD4-CCR7+CD45RA+ naive T cells. The clonotype originates from a human donor in good health. Some libraries in this study had Jurkat cell RNA spiked in. This CDR3 reads CASSISQGADTQYF. The DNA for the CDR3 is TGTGCCAGTAGTATCTCACAGGGGGCGGATACGCAGTATTTT.